This section outlines one T cell receptor (beta chain) sequence together with its context. Its antigen is as yet unknown. These data are taken from a study of a mutant IDH1 vaccine in newly diagnosed glioma. Looking at the study overall: Patients were started on vaccination 4-6 weeks after radiotherapy alone, or with temozolomide cycles.

Produced via immunoSEQ multiplex PCR; TCRdb's table is partial and in-frame only. The sample shows 38,000 or so clones, more than 85% of them seen only once. Trimming left V 6 bases short and J 3 bases short, with 14 bases between. Germline-derived CDR1 and CDR2 are SQVTM and ANQGSEA. The CDR3 covers 13 residues. The time point is: week 5, during vaccination. Each dose delivered 300 ug of mutant IDH1 20-mer peptide subcutaneously with imiquimod. This clonotype originated in a man between 50 and 59 years old with glioma. The chain employs TRBV29-1 and TRBJ1-2, with D perhaps TRBD1 (5 bases). The material sequenced was PBMCs, taken from a glioma patient whose treatment included an IDH1 peptide vaccine. The CDR3 sequence is CSVGREGDYGYTF. CDR3 nucleotides: TGCAGCGTGGGGCGGGAAGGGGACTATGGCTACACCTTC.